This T cell receptor (beta chain) was identified during a study of shared clonotypes between healthy human individuals. Overall study context: Each donor's CD8 memory used one plate, CD8 naive two, each CD4 subset three.

As to this clone: No antigen is known for it.

V lost 8 bases, J lost 1 base, and 14 bases stayed unmatched. The CDR3 sequence is 17 residues long. Germline CDR1 reads MNHEY; CDR2 reads SMNVEV (reference sequence). Naive-designated CD8 cells lacked CD45RO, were positively enriched for CCR7, and omitted terminally differentiated effector memory CD45RA+ cells. This was a deep-level run. The data were produced by immunoSEQ multiplex PCR, yet TCRdb's version contains in-frame clones alone and is incomplete. Among around 700,000 clones listed, 90% to 95% were seen once. The study, taken as a whole, reports: Researchers sampled only blood; tissue repertoires likely differ.

This TCR was recovered from a man younger than 45 in good health. The chain recombines TRBV27 with TRBJ2-1, with 7 bases identical to TRBD2. Specimen: naive CD8+ T cells sorted from blood. Written as DNA, the CDR3 is TGTGCCAGCGAGTCTCGGGGGGAGGGCCCTTCCTACAATGAGCAGTTCTTC. Protein product: CASESRGEGPSYNEQFF.